Presented here are 5 T cell receptor beta chains from one specimen sequenced in a study of T cells in Graves' hyperthyroidism and ophthalmopathy. There were TCR beta CDR3 regions amplified from RNA transcripts. HTBI primers were used for first-round RT-PCR of the TCR CDR3. TCRdb called the multiplex PCR reads again in MiXCR, with one record for every CDR3 protein. This table has approximately 600,000 distinct CDR3 sequences, 14% to 15% appearing once. The source material was blood. These receptors all come from a woman between 40 and 50 years old with Graves' ophthalmopathy.

This clonotype was detected many times. The chain links TRBV6-2 or TRBV6-3 to TRBJ1-1; TRBD1 aligns across 9 bases. Germline V lookup: CDR1 MNHEY, CDR2 SVGEGT. V was pared by 0 bases and J by 0 bases, with 2 bases of the junction left unmatched. The CDR3 contains 16 residues. The CDR3 DNA reads TGTGCCAGCAGTTACTCTGGGACAGGGATGAACACTGAAGCTTTCTTT. This gives the protein CASSYSGTGMNTEAFF.

This clonotype was recorded many times. The genes are TRBV7-2 and TRBJ2-7, with D possibly being TRBD1 (6 bases). V gave up 1 base and J gave up 0 bases, with 10 bases separating them. The germline V gene encodes CDR1 SGHTA and CDR2 FQGNSA. CDR3 length: 15 amino acids. The CDR3 DNA follows: TGTGCCAGCAGCTTAGGACAGGCCAACTCCTACGAGCAGTACTTC. Amino acids: CASSLGQANSYEQYF. The full variable domain, with the rest looked up from reference TRBV7-2 and TRBJ2-7, is GAGVSQSPSNKVTEKGKDVELRCDPISGHTALYWYRQSLGQGLEFLIYFQGNSAPDKSGLPSDRFSAERTGGSVSTLTIQRTQQEDSAVYLCASSLGQANSYEQYFGPGTRLTVT.

This clonotype was seen at least ten times. The chain employs TRBV20-1 and TRBJ2-2, with 8 bases fitting TRBD2. The CDR3 consists of 16 residues. CDR1 DFQATT and CDR2 SNEGSKA come from the germline V gene (reference sequence). J was trimmed by 0 bases and V by 6 bases; bases with no gene match: 9. CDR3 sequence (DNA): TGCAGTGCCCAACTGGCGGGAGGATCGAACACCGGGGAGCTGTTTTTT. This sequence encodes CSAQLAGGSNTGELFF.

This clonotype was counted at least ten times. This chain links TRBV6-5 with TRBJ2-7; possible D gene TRBD1, 5 bases. The CDR3 is made up of 12 amino acids. Germline CDR1 reads MNHEY; CDR2 reads SVGAGI. Trimming removed 2 bases from V and 6 bases from J, with 8 bases in between. This CDR3 reads CASSYPGAEQYF. In DNA, the CDR3 is TGTGCCAGCAGTTACCCTGGGGCCGAGCAGTACTTC.

The V call is TRBV19, the J call TRBJ2-7; 10 nucleotides align to TRBD2. V shed 3 bases, J shed 6 bases, and the junction held 5 bases outside the gene matches. CDR3 length: 14 amino acids. Germline V gene data show CDR1 as LNHDA and CDR2 as SQIVND (reference sequence). The CDR3 spells CASSIIAGGREQYF. CDR3 sequence (DNA): TGTGCCAGTAGTATTATAGCGGGAGGTCGCGAGCAGTACTTC. The full variable domain, its missing parts supplied by reference TRBV19 and TRBJ2-7, is DGGITQSPKYLFRKEGQNVTLSCEQNLNHDAMYWYRQDPGQGLRLIYYSQIVNDFQKGDIAEGYSVSREKKESFPLTVTSAQKNPTAFYLCASSIIAGGREQYFGPGTRLTVT.